Reported below is one T cell receptor beta chain. The assay was immunoSEQ multiplex PCR, and TCRdb's table has in-frame clones only and misses some. This sample has 410,000 or so clones, with around nine tenths found just once. The data derive from a study of blood T cell repertoires in COVID-19. The sequence derives from a woman between 40 and 55 years old with COVID-19, enrolled during active disease. The sample taken for sequencing was peripheral blood.

The CDR3: CASSLDFVSYGYTF. As DNA, the CDR3 is TGTGCCAGCAGCTTAGACTTCGTCTCCTATGGCTACACCTTC. The rearrangement links TRBV7-2 to TRBJ1-2, with no clear D. Looked up from germline, CDR1 is SGHTA and CDR2 is FQGNSA. The germline V and J ends were trimmed by 1 base and 4 bases, with 10 bases remaining between them. The CDR3 length is 14 residues. Looking up the rest from reference TRBV7-2 and TRBJ1-2 gives the full variable domain: GAGVSQSPSNKVTEKGKDVELRCDPISGHTALYWYRQSLGQGLEFLIYFQGNSAPDKSGLPSDRFSAERTGGSVSTLTIQRTQQEDSAVYLCASSLDFVSYGYTFGSGTRLTVV.